These 23 T cell receptor beta chains came from one sample sequenced in a study of shared clonotypes between healthy human individuals. Assay: immunoSEQ multiplex PCR; the TCRdb copy retains only in-frame clones and omits some. The repertoire consists of a few million clones, with 93% occurring once and the leading ten covering about 0.39%. Sequenced sample: naive CD4+ T cells from PBMCs. The sample's subset: CD45RA+ positively selected. Every receptor here comes from a man aged 18 to 29 in good health. Some clones in this sample may be carry-over from other donors' samples.

The CDR3 sequence: CASSDRVHEQFF. The CDR3 DNA is TGTGCCAGCAGTGACAGGGTACATGAGCAGTTCTTC. The V call is TRBV2, the J call TRBJ2-1, with D possibly TRBD1 on 5 matching bases. CDR1 SNHLY and CDR2 FYNNEI come from the germline V gene. This CDR3 has 12 residues. The V end lost 3 bases, the J end lost 8 bases, and 8 bases lay between the germline ends.

The gene calls are TRBV2 and TRBJ2-3, with D hard to call. The V and J ends lost 10 bases and 4 bases respectively, with 9 bases between them. Germline values: CDR1 SNHLY, CDR2 FYNNEI. The CDR3 totals 11 residues. This CDR3 is CATSLADTQYF. DNA of the CDR3: TGTGCCACCTCGCTGGCAGATACGCAGTATTTT.

This chain uses TRBV27 with TRBJ2-2, with 7 bases identical to TRBD2. The CDR3 has 16 amino acids. Germline CDR1 and CDR2: MNHEY and SMNVEV (reference sequence). The J segment lost 5 bases and the V segment lost 4 bases, leaving 10 bases of the junction unmatched. The CDR3 DNA follows: TGTGCCAGCAGTTCCCTAGCGGCGGGGAATACCGGGGAGCTGTTTTTT. Amino acids: CASSSLAAGNTGELFF.

The V and J genes are TRBV18 and TRBJ2-3; D might be TRBD1 or TRBD2, each matching 5 bases. The CDR3 has 17 amino acids. Trimming left V 0 bases short and J 7 bases short, with 20 bases between. Germline CDR1 KGHSH, CDR2 LQKENI. The CDR3 DNA follows: TGTGCCAGCTCACCACCCCCAGGGCGGGCGGGCGAGAATACGCAGTATTTT. Amino acids: CASSPPPGRAGENTQYF.

The chain has TRBV6-6 and TRBJ1-6, with 9 nucleotides matching TRBD1. The CDR3 sequence is 15 residues long. Trimming took 7 bases from V and 7 from J; bases not matched to a gene: 8. CDR1 and CDR2 (germline): MNHNY, SVGAGI (reference sequence). CDR3 in amino acids: CASIHRGPENSPLHF. CDR3 sequence (DNA): TGTGCCAGCATACACAGGGGGCCGGAGAATTCACCCCTCCACTTT.

For this clone: This same CDR3 is encoded by further DNA sequences in the sample. This chain uses TRBV5-4 with TRBJ2-3; D not resolved. V dropped 2 bases and J dropped 3 bases, with 4 bases sitting between them. CDR1 is SGHNT and CDR2 is YYREEE in the germline V gene (reference sequence). This CDR3 spans 12 amino acids. CDR3 in amino acids: CASSFYTDTQYF. Written as DNA, the CDR3 is TGTGCCAGCAGCTTTTATACAGATACGCAGTATTTT.

The rearrangement uses TRBV19 and TRBJ1-2; D is ambiguous. CDR1 is LNHDA and CDR2 is SQIVND in the germline V gene (reference sequence). V was pared by 1 base and J by 1 base, with 7 bases between. This CDR3 has 14 residues. The CDR3 DNA sequence: TGTGCCAGTAGTATAGTGTCGGGTAACTATGGCTACACCTTC. Protein: CASSIVSGNYGYTF.

The V gene is TRBV7-2, the J gene TRBJ2-7; 11 bases align to TRBD2. Germline values: CDR1 SGHTA, CDR2 FQGNSA. V lost 7 bases to trimming and J lost 4 bases; unmatched junction nucleotides: 6. This CDR3 is built from 14 residues. CDR3 DNA: TGTGCCAGCACCGGGACTAGCGGCTTGTACGAGCAGTACTTC. Protein product: CASTGTSGLYEQYF.

J is TRBJ1-5 and V is TRBV27, with D tentatively TRBD1 (6 bases). V was pared by 8 bases and J by 5 bases, with 13 bases between. Germline V gene lookup returns CDR1 MNHEY and CDR2 SMNVEV (reference sequence). CDR3 size: 13 residues. CDR3 bases: TGTGCCAGCCACGACAGGACCGATCAGCCCCAGCATTTT. This encodes CASHDRTDQPQHF.

The chain links TRBV18 to TRBJ2-3; 14 bases are a match to TRBD2. This CDR3 is built from 17 residues. J gave up 4 bases and V 3 bases, and 6 bases lay outside the gene matches. The V gene's germline CDR1 is KGHSH and CDR2 LQKENI. The CDR3 DNA is TGTGCCAGCTCACCTATGGCGGGACTAGCGGGAGCAGATACGCAGTATTTT. Protein product: CASSPMAGLAGADTQYF.

The CDR3: CATSPIPGARNQPQHF. CDR3 in DNA: TGTGCCACCAGCCCCATTCCGGGGGCGCGAAATCAGCCCCAGCATTTT. The chain employs TRBV15 and TRBJ1-5; D may be TRBD1 (6 bases). V was cut by 5 bases and J by 4 bases, with 18 bases left in between. This CDR3 has 16 residues. The germline V gene encodes CDR1 LNHNV and CDR2 YYDKDF (reference sequence).

The rearrangement uses TRBV7-8 and TRBJ1-1, with 7 bases lining up with TRBD1. Germline-derived CDR1 and CDR2 are SGHVS and FQNEAQ. The ends lost 4 bases at V and 1 base at J; junction bases unmatched: 0. The CDR3 length is 13 residues. The CDR3 loop reads CASSYRGNTEAFF. The DNA for the CDR3 is TGTGCCAGCAGCTACAGGGGGAACACTGAAGCTTTCTTT. Filled out from reference TRBV7-8 and TRBJ1-1, the complete variable domain reads GAGVSQSPRYKVAKRGQDVALRCDPISGHVSLFWYQQALGQGPEFLTYFQNEAQLDKSGLPSDRFFAERPEGSVSTLKIQRTQQEDSAVYLCASSYRGNTEAFFGQGTRLTVV.

Details on this clone: The same CDR3 is also encoded by other DNA sequences in this sample. The V gene is TRBV6-5, the J gene TRBJ1-1; D is unresolved. CDR1 is MNHEY and CDR2 is SVGAGI in the germline V gene. The V end was cut by 6 bases, the J end by 1 base, with 9 bases between. The CDR3 is 13 residues long. CDR3 bases: TGTGCCAGCAGCCTAACAAGGAACACTGAAGCTTTCTTT. This encodes CASSLTRNTEAFF.

V gene TRBV5-1 combines with J gene TRBJ2-2, with 11 bases that match TRBD2. The CDR3 sequence is 16 residues long. V shed 0 bases, J shed 4 bases, and the junction held 2 bases outside the gene matches. Germline CDR1 is SGHRS and CDR2 is YFSETQ. In nucleotides, the CDR3 is TGCGCCAGCAGCTTGGAGGGACTAGCGGTCACCGGGGAGCTGTTTTTT. Translated: CASSLEGLAVTGELFF.

The V call is TRBV9, the J call TRBJ1-1, with D unresolved. The CDR3 consists of 14 residues. With 0 bases removed from V and 2 bases from J, the gap between germline ends came to 8 bases. The germline gives CDR1 SGDLS, CDR2 YYNGEE. CDR3 in DNA: TGTGCCAGCAGCGTAGTTGGTATTAACACTGAAGCTTTCTTT. Amino acids: CASSVVGINTEAFF.

V is TRBV9 and J is TRBJ2-7, with D perhaps matching TRBD1 (5 bases). The CDR3 has 16 amino acids. V lost 0 bases and J lost 5, with 18 bases in between. Germline V gene sequence: CDR1 SGDLS, CDR2 YYNGEE. CDR3 in amino acids: CASSVEPAAGLDEQYF. The CDR3 bases are TGTGCCAGCAGCGTAGAGCCCGCCGCAGGGCTAGACGAGCAGTACTTC.

The rearrangement links TRBV27 to TRBJ1-4; unclear D gene. Trimming took off 5 bases at V and 0 bases at J, with 7 bases between the two ends. The CDR3 totals 14 residues. The V gene's germline CDR1 is MNHEY and CDR2 SMNVEV (reference sequence). CDR3 in amino acids: CASSRIATNEKLFF. CDR3 nucleotide sequence: TGTGCCAGCAGTCGGATTGCAACTAATGAAAAACTGTTTTTT.

J is TRBJ2-1 and V is TRBV7-9; the match to TRBD2 covers 12 bases. Germline V gene lookup returns CDR1 SEHNR and CDR2 FQNEAQ (reference sequence). J lost 5 bases, V lost 5 bases, and 4 bases had no gene match. CDR3 length equals 15 residues. CDR3 amino acids: CASSVLAGGNNEQFF. The DNA for the CDR3 is TGTGCCAGCAGCGTACTAGCGGGAGGAAACAATGAGCAGTTCTTC.

The rearrangement links TRBV29-1 to TRBJ2-7, with TRBD1 matching over 10 bases. The germline V gene has CDR1 SQVTM and CDR2 ANQGSEA. V gave up 4 bases and J gave up 5 bases; unmatched junction bases: 2. CDR3 length: 12 residues. CDR3 sequence (DNA): TGCAGCGTTGGGGACAGGGGAGACGAGCAGTACTTC. Translated: CSVGDRGDEQYF.

V is TRBV18 and J is TRBJ2-3; D call uncertain. Trimming pared 1 base from V and 2 bases from J, leaving 7 bases between. CDR3 size: 14 residues. Looked up from germline, CDR1 is KGHSH and CDR2 is LQKENI. In DNA, the CDR3 is TGTGCCAGCTCACCACTTGACCACACAGATACGCAGTATTTT. Protein: CASSPLDHTDTQYF.

The V and J genes are TRBV18 and TRBJ1-5, with TRBD1 identical over 10 bases. The trim removed 2 bases at V and 7 bases at J, leaving 2 bases unmatched. The CDR3 contains 14 residues. Germline CDR1 reads KGHSH; CDR2 reads LQKENI. This CDR3 reads CASSPETGGQPQHF. As DNA, the CDR3 is TGTGCCAGCTCACCAGAGACAGGGGGCCAGCCCCAGCATTTT.

This chain links TRBV18 with TRBJ1-3; D is undetermined. The germline V gene has CDR1 KGHSH and CDR2 LQKENI. The length of the CDR3 is 15 residues. V was pared by 0 bases and J by 0 bases, with 6 bases between. CDR3 DNA sequence: TGTGCCAGCTCACCACCGTCTAGCTCTGGAAACACCATATATTTT. Translated, it gives CASSPPSSSGNTIYF.

About this clone: This same CDR3 is encoded by further DNA sequences in the sample. The gene calls are TRBV5-6 and TRBJ2-7, with D tentatively TRBD1 (5 bases). Germline-derived CDR1 and CDR2 are SGHDT and YYEEEE. V was clipped by 2 bases and J by 4 bases, with 7 bases between them. This CDR3 region has 12 residues. The CDR3 sequence is CASSLDRYEQYF. The CDR3 DNA reads as TGTGCCAGCAGCTTAGACAGATACGAGCAGTACTTC.